A single sample gave rise to the 27 T cell receptor beta chains below, sequenced in a study of blood T cell repertoires in COVID-19. Assay: immunoSEQ multiplex PCR; the TCRdb copy retains only in-frame clones and omits some. This sample has 140,000 to 150,000 clones, with approximately 84% found just once. Sequencing was performed on peripheral blood. The origin of the receptors is a woman aged 55 to 70 with acute or convalescent COVID-19.

On this clone itself: Different DNA sequences within this sample yield the same CDR3. The V call is TRBV27, the J call TRBJ2-2; D gene unclear. The germline V and J ends were trimmed by 0 bases and 5 bases, with 4 bases remaining between them. The CDR3 is 13 residues long. Germline V lookup: CDR1 MNHEY, CDR2 SMNVEV (reference sequence). CDR3 nucleotides: TGTGCCAGCAGTTTATCAGCAACCGGGGAGCTGTTTTTT. Residues: CASSLSATGELFF.

The CDR3 DNA sequence: TGTGCCTGGGGTGAAGGGGACAGGCAGTACTTC. Protein product: CAWGEGDRQYF. The rearrangement uses TRBV30 and TRBJ2-7, with 7 bases identical to TRBD1. Germline V gene lookup returns CDR1 GTSNPN and CDR2 SVGIG (reference sequence). The CDR3 runs 11 residues. J lost 9 bases, V lost 5 bases, and 7 bases had no gene match.

This rearrangement joins TRBV19 to TRBJ1-5, with D unclear. Trimming shortened V by 6 bases and J by 3 bases, and 12 bases separated the two germline ends. This CDR3 contains 14 residues. The germline V gene encodes CDR1 LNHDA and CDR2 SQIVND (reference sequence). CDR3 coding DNA: TGTGCCAGTAGCCCTGGACTGAACAATCAGCCCCAGCATTTT. Protein sequence: CASSPGLNNQPQHF.

This clone has only one observation. The chain joins TRBV5-4 to TRBJ1-2; D possibly corresponds to TRBD1 (5 bases). V gave up 6 bases and J gave up 5 bases, with 17 bases separating them. Germline loops: CDR1 SGHNT, CDR2 YYREEE (reference sequence). This CDR3 has 14 amino acids. This CDR3 reads CASTLRGDLYGYTF. The DNA for the CDR3 is TGTGCCAGCACCCTCCGCGGGGACCTATATGGCTACACCTTC.

In DNA form, the CDR3 reads TGTGCTAGTGGTTTGGGCCGGGGGGGACTAGGGGAGTTGTATGAGCAGTTCTTC. It codes for CASGLGRGGLGELYEQFF. This rearrangement joins TRBV12-5 to TRBJ2-1; TRBD2 matches at 8 bases. J gave up 8 bases and V 1 base, and 16 bases lay outside the gene matches. Germline V gene sequence: CDR1 LGHNT, CDR2 FRNRAP. This CDR3 contains 18 residues.

The chain recombines TRBV18 with TRBJ1-1, with D perhaps TRBD1 (5 bases). Germline V CDR1 and CDR2: KGHSH, LQKENI. Trimming stripped 7 bases from V and 5 bases from J, with 14 bases between. CDR3 size: 13 residues. DNA of the CDR3: TGTGCCAGCTTTCCGGGACTCGAGACTGAAGCTTTCTTT. As protein: CASFPGLETEAFF.

The gene calls are TRBV3-1 (or the pseudogene TRBV3-2) and TRBJ2-2, with 9 bases lining up with TRBD2. Trimming took 4 bases from V and 6 from J; bases not matched to a gene: 12. The germline V gene has CDR1 LGHDT and CDR2 YNNKEL (reference sequence). The CDR3 has 17 amino acids. CDR3 residues: CASSPHRRLAVSGELFF. The CDR3 DNA reads as TGTGCCAGCAGCCCTCACAGGAGACTAGCGGTCTCCGGGGAGCTGTTTTTT.

The chain couples TRBV13 to TRBJ2-3; the D gene is possibly TRBD2 (6 bases). The germline CDR1 and CDR2 sequences are PRHDT and FYEKMQ (reference sequence). This CDR3 is 14 amino acids long. V was shortened by 5 bases and J by 2 bases, with 11 bases between the two germline ends. CDR3 sequence: CASSLGLPTDTQYF. In DNA, the CDR3 is TGTGCCAGCAGCCTTGGACTACCCACAGATACGCAGTATTTT.

This chain joins TRBV6-1 and TRBJ1-3; TRBD1 matches at 8 bases. The CDR3 contains 17 residues. V trimming: 3 bases; J trimming: 0 bases; junction bases outside the gene matches: 7. Germline CDR1 MNHNS, CDR2 SASEGT. The CDR3 is CASSDGQGAYSGNTIYF. CDR3 bases: TGTGCCAGCAGTGACGGTCAGGGGGCCTACTCTGGAAACACCATATATTTT.

Remarks on this clone: The sample contains more than one DNA sequence encoding this CDR3. The chain carries TRBV2 and TRBJ2-7; TRBD2 aligns across 12 bases. The CDR3 is 18 amino acids. The germline V gene has CDR1 SNHLY and CDR2 FYNNEI. Trimming removed 4 bases from V and 3 bases from J; junction bases left unmatched: 13. The CDR3 nucleotides read TGTGCCAGCAGTGTCCCTAGCGGGAGGGTTCTGGAGAGCTACGAGCAGTACTTC. Protein product: CASSVPSGRVLESYEQYF. Complete variable domain (other parts from reference TRBV2 and TRBJ2-7): EPEVTQTPSHQVTQMGQEVILRCVPISNHLYFYWYRQILGQKVEFLVSFYNNEISEKSEIFDDQFSVERPDGSNFTLKIRSTKLEDSAMYFCASSVPSGRVLESYEQYFGPGTRLTVT.

This chain joins TRBV28 and TRBJ1-5; the D is unclear. The CDR3 runs 14 residues. Looked up from germline, CDR1 is MDHEN and CDR2 is SYDVKM. V lost 7 bases and J lost 6, with 16 bases in between. The DNA of the CDR3 is TGTGCCAGCAACCCACCCGGAGGTTCTCAGCCCCAGCATTTT. It encodes CASNPPGGSQPQHF. Full variable domain (rest looked up from reference TRBV28 and TRBJ1-5): DVKVTQSSRYLVKRTGEKVFLECVQDMDHENMFWYRQDPGLGLRLIYFSYDVKMKEKGDIPEGYSVSREKKERFSLILESASTNQTSMYLCASNPPGGSQPQHFGDGTRLSIL.

This chain uses TRBV28 with TRBJ2-3, with a weak D call TRBD1 (7 bases). In germline, CDR1 is MDHEN, CDR2 SYDVKM. This CDR3 region has 14 residues. V lost 7 bases to trimming and J lost 0 bases, with 11 bases between them. CDR3: CASTPGGSTDTQYF. The CDR3, as DNA: TGTGCCAGCACCCCAGGGGGGAGCACAGATACGCAGTATTTT. The complete variable domain, with remaining parts taken from reference TRBV28 and TRBJ2-3, reads DVKVTQSSRYLVKRTGEKVFLECVQDMDHENMFWYRQDPGLGLRLIYFSYDVKMKEKGDIPEGYSVSREKKERFSLILESASTNQTSMYLCASTPGGSTDTQYFGPGTRLTVL.

V usage is TRBV6-6 and J usage is TRBJ2-1; D uncertain. Germline lookup yields CDR1 MNHNY and CDR2 SVGAGI (reference sequence). The V gene lost 2 bases and the J gene lost 7 bases, with 9 bases spanning the gap. This CDR3 comprises 13 residues. As DNA, the CDR3 is TGTGCCAGCAGTTACCGGTCCTCTAATGAGCAGTTCTTC. Protein: CASSYRSSNEQFF.

This clone was seen more than once but under ten times. The chain employs TRBV10-2 and TRBJ2-7; TRBD2 aligns across 7 bases. The CDR3 has 14 amino acids. The germline V gene has CDR1 WSHSY and CDR2 SAAADI. Trimming took 3 bases from V and 4 from J; bases not matched to a gene: 6. The DNA of the CDR3 is TGCGCCAGCAGTGACGGAAGCGGGACTTACGAGCAGTACTTC. This translates into CASSDGSGTYEQYF.

The chain carries TRBV10-2 and TRBJ2-5; 9 bases match TRBD2. After removal of 3 bases from V and 1 base from J, the junction contained 9 bases not matched to a gene. The germline V gene has CDR1 WSHSY and CDR2 SAAADI. This CDR3 has 17 amino acids. The CDR3 sequence: CASSDLGTSLSQETQYF. CDR3 coding DNA: TGCGCCAGCAGTGATCTCGGGACTAGCCTAAGCCAAGAGACCCAGTACTTC.

The genes are TRBV18 and TRBJ1-1; TRBD1 matches 7 bases. Trimming took 8 bases from V and 5 from J; bases not matched to a gene: 11. The CDR3 is made up of 14 amino acids. CDR1 is KGHSH and CDR2 is LQKENI in the germline V gene. The CDR3 DNA sequence: TGTGCCAGCGGTCGGGGACAGCGAAGGACTGAAGCTTTCTTT. Its protein is CASGRGQRRTEAFF.

The genes are TRBV19 and TRBJ1-5, with 7 bases aligning to TRBD1. The J segment lost 4 bases and the V segment lost 5 bases, leaving 2 bases of the junction unmatched. The CDR3 sequence is 13 residues long. CDR1 is LNHDA and CDR2 is SQIVND in the germline V gene (reference sequence). Here the CDR3 reads CASSLTGNQPQHF. The CDR3 region has the DNA TGTGCCAGTAGTCTGACAGGGAATCAGCCCCAGCATTTT.

V and J are TRBV30 and TRBJ1-6; 7 bases line up with TRBD1. From germline, CDR1 is GTSNPN and CDR2 SVGIG (reference sequence). The V gene end was trimmed by 0 bases and the J gene end by 7 bases; junction bases not matched to a gene: 3. The CDR3 runs to 14 residues. The CDR3 reads CAWSVGTANSPLHF. CDR3 DNA: TGTGCCTGGAGTGTAGGGACAGCGAATTCACCCCTCCACTTT.

This clone has a handful of counts. The chain combines TRBV10-1 with TRBJ1-2; the match to TRBD1 covers 8 bases. V trimming: 3 bases; J trimming: 6 bases; junction bases outside the gene matches: 3. The germline V gene has CDR1 WNHNN and CDR2 SYGVQD (reference sequence). The CDR3 totals 13 residues. The CDR3 spells CASSDNRGNGYTF. For the CDR3, the DNA is TGCGCCAGCAGTGACAACAGGGGGAATGGCTACACCTTC.

The J gene is TRBJ1-2, the V gene TRBV19; a possible D gene is TRBD1 (5 bases). V was pared by 8 bases and J by 4 bases, with 14 bases between. The CDR3 has 13 amino acids. CDR1 LNHDA and CDR2 SQIVND come from the germline V gene (reference sequence). In DNA form, the CDR3 reads TGTGCCAGTTTCGGGGGATGGAGCTATGGCTACACCTTC. Translating it yields CASFGGWSYGYTF. The full variable domain, completed using reference TRBV19 and TRBJ1-2, is DGGITQSPKYLFRKEGQNVTLSCEQNLNHDAMYWYRQDPGQGLRLIYYSQIVNDFQKGDIAEGYSVSREKKESFPLTVTSAQKNPTAFYLCASFGGWSYGYTFGSGTRLTVV.

This clone came up once. The J gene is TRBJ2-1, the V gene TRBV27, with D tentatively TRBD1 (6 bases). CDR1 MNHEY and CDR2 SMNVEV come from the germline V gene (reference sequence). The V end was cut by 3 bases, the J end by 7 bases, with 22 bases between. The CDR3 contains 17 residues. CDR3 residues: CASSFAQGMLGTNEQFF. DNA for the CDR3: TGTGCCAGCAGTTTCGCGCAGGGGATGCTTGGGACAAATGAGCAGTTCTTC.

The chain is built from TRBV27 and TRBJ1-1; the match to TRBD1 covers 8 bases. CDR1 is MNHEY and CDR2 is SMNVEV in the germline V gene (reference sequence). This CDR3 region has 17 residues. With 2 bases clipped from V and 0 bases from J, the junction kept 8 bases outside the gene matches. CDR3 in DNA: TGTGCCAGCAGTTTAGCCAGGGGGCCAATCATGAACACTGAAGCTTTCTTT. Residues: CASSLARGPIMNTEAFF.

The genes are TRBV2 and TRBJ1-2, with a tentative D call TRBD1 (5 bases). Trimming pared 1 base from V and 3 bases from J, leaving 12 bases between. The CDR3 consists of 15 residues. Germline CDR1 is SNHLY and CDR2 is FYNNEI. This chain's CDR3 is CASSEGQGLDYGYTF. In nucleotides, the CDR3 is TGTGCCAGCAGTGAAGGCCAGGGACTGGACTATGGCTACACCTTC.

The J gene is TRBJ2-7, the V gene TRBV10-3; tentatively, D is TRBD2 (5 bases). The CDR3 runs 13 residues. Germline assignment: CDR1 ENHRY and CDR2 SYGVKD. V dropped 7 bases and J dropped 1 base, with 11 bases sitting between them. The CDR3 loop is CAITQEGSYEQYF. Written as DNA, the CDR3 is TGTGCCATCACCCAAGAGGGTTCCTACGAGCAGTACTTC.

The J gene is TRBJ2-5, the V gene TRBV10-3, with no clear D. Trimming cost V 0 bases and J 5 bases, with 4 bases left between them. The germline V gene encodes CDR1 ENHRY and CDR2 SYGVKD. This CDR3 has 12 residues. The CDR3 spells CAISESRETQYF. The CDR3 region has the DNA TGTGCCATCAGTGAGTCGAGGGAGACCCAGTACTTC.

The chain has TRBV7-9 and TRBJ1-1, with D perhaps TRBD1 (5 bases). Germline loops: CDR1 SEHNR, CDR2 FQNEAQ (reference sequence). The CDR3 spans 12 residues. The V end lost 8 bases, the J end lost 0 bases, and 7 bases lay between the germline ends. CDR3 sequence: CASGGLNTEAFF. CDR3 sequence (DNA): TGTGCCAGCGGGGGGTTGAACACTGAAGCTTTCTTT.

The V gene is TRBV18, the J gene TRBJ2-5, with a possible D match to TRBD2 (5 bases). The V gene's germline CDR1 is KGHSH and CDR2 LQKENI. Trimming took 2 bases from V and 1 from J, leaving 11 bases between them. The CDR3 has 15 residues. CDR3 in DNA: TGTGCCAGCTCACCAAGGCGGGTCATCCAAGAGACCCAGTACTTC. This sequence encodes CASSPRRVIQETQYF.